Presented here are 25 T cell receptor beta chains from one specimen sequenced in a study of blood T cells in healthy people across ages. The authors ran a second PCR of 7 to 11 cycles using a sample-barcoded 5' primer and a J-beta primer mix. TCRdb ran MiXCR on the 5' RACE reads and lists one entry per CDR3 protein. The sample contains 1.8 million or so distinct CDR3 sequences, roughly two fifths of which appear only once. The sequencing input was blood. Receptors originate from a human donor in good health.

This clonotype was counted ten times or more. This chain connects TRBV6-5 to TRBJ2-6; D not resolved. This CDR3 region has 15 residues. Germline values: CDR1 MNHEY, CDR2 SVGAGI. V lost 3 bases and J lost 0, with 6 bases in between. CDR3 amino acids: CASSYGPSGANVLTF. The CDR3 DNA follows: TGTGCCAGCAGTTATGGGCCCTCTGGGGCCAACGTCCTGACTTTC.

This clonotype was seen at least ten times. The rearrangement joins TRBV29-1 to TRBJ1-2; 8 positions match TRBD1. The junction had 8 bases not matched to a gene; V was cut back by 8 bases and J by 6 bases. CDR1 SQVTM and CDR2 ANQGSEA come from the germline V gene. This CDR3 is built from 12 residues. The CDR3 reads CSFLTGEDGYTF. CDR3 DNA sequence: TGCAGCTTTCTGACAGGGGAGGATGGCTACACCTTC.

This clonotype occurred once. The V call is TRBV7-9, the J call TRBJ2-1, with 7 bases identical to TRBD2. Germline-derived CDR1 and CDR2 are SEHNR and FQNEAQ (reference sequence). The V and J ends lost 4 bases and 14 bases, in that order; junction bases with no gene match: 8. The CDR3 totals 12 residues. The CDR3 DNA is TGTGCCAGCAGCTCCACTAGCGAAAGTAAGTTCTTC. Residues: CASSSTSESKFF.

This rearrangement joins TRBV29-1 to TRBJ2-7; weak D call: TRBD2 (6 bases). The CDR3 has 14 amino acids. From germline, CDR1 is SQVTM and CDR2 ANQGSEA. Trimming stripped 8 bases from V and 1 base from J, with 18 bases between. The CDR3 here is CSPWSSSGSYEQYF. The CDR3 DNA reads TGCAGCCCCTGGAGTAGTAGCGGTTCCTACGAGCAGTACTTC.

V and J are TRBV7-2 and TRBJ1-2; tentatively, D is TRBD1 (5 bases). There are 16 residues in the CDR3. V lost 2 bases to trimming and J lost 4 bases, with 17 bases between them. Germline CDR1 reads SGHTA; CDR2 reads FQGNSA. The DNA for the CDR3 is TGTGCCAGCAGCTTATCAGTGGGGACTTCAGCCTATGGCTACACCTTC. Translated: CASSLSVGTSAYGYTF.

V is TRBV29-1 and J is TRBJ2-3; the D gene is possibly TRBD1 (6 bases). Germline loops: CDR1 SQVTM, CDR2 ANQGSEA. The CDR3 is 14 amino acids. Trimming cost V 7 bases and J 1 base, with 15 bases left between them. DNA of the CDR3: TGCAGCGGTCATGCCTCAGGGGGCACAGATACGCAGTATTTT. Residues: CSGHASGGTDTQYF.

This clonotype has only a few counts. The V and J genes are TRBV6-1 and TRBJ1-1, with 9 bases matching TRBD1. Trimming cost V 9 bases and J 10 bases; bases outside gene matches: 9. The CDR3 contains 12 residues. The germline V gene has CDR1 MNHNS and CDR2 SASEGT. CDR3 bases: TGTGCCAGTCGGGACAGGGAGTCTGCAGCTTTCTTT. Translated: CASRDRESAAFF.

This clonotype showed up many times. This chain connects TRBV5-1 to TRBJ2-7; D is ambiguous. The ends were cut back, 0 bases at V and 0 bases at J, with 10 bases in the middle. The CDR3 sequence is 15 residues long. CDR1 and CDR2 (germline): SGHRS, YFSETQ. The CDR3 DNA sequence: TGCGCCAGCAGCTTGGCCCTCACCAACTCCTACGAGCAGTACTTC. Translation: CASSLALTNSYEQYF.

This clonotype was seen many times. The V gene is TRBV4-1, the J gene TRBJ1-6, with unresolved D. The germline V gene has CDR1 MGHRA and CDR2 YSYEKL. The CDR3 is 17 residues long. V gave up 1 base and J gave up 0 bases, with 10 bases separating them. CDR3 sequence: CASSQVAVSSYNSPLHF. The CDR3 region has the DNA TGCGCCAGCAGCCAAGTTGCGGTCAGCTCCTATAATTCACCCCTCCACTTT.

This sequence joins TRBV5-1 and TRBJ1-2; no clear D. V was shortened by 0 bases and J by 7 bases, with 13 bases between the two germline ends. Per the germline V gene, CDR1 is SGHRS and CDR2 is YFSETQ. This CDR3 has 14 amino acids. This chain's CDR3 is CASSLAIDVGGYTF. Written as DNA, the CDR3 is TGCGCCAGCAGCTTGGCCATAGATGTGGGTGGCTACACCTTC.

This clonotype was picked up a small number of times. This chain links TRBV5-1 with TRBJ1-1, with 9 bases identical to TRBD1. The CDR3 has 15 amino acids. J gave up 6 bases and V 3 bases, and 9 bases lay outside the gene matches. Per the germline V gene, CDR1 is SGHRS and CDR2 is YFSETQ. The DNA of the CDR3 is TGCGCCAGCAGCTGGGGACAGGGTGAAATCGCTGAAGCTTTCTTT. Its translation: CASSWGQGEIAEAFF.

With respect to this clonotype: A read error may be the cause here, since a much bigger clone is one base away. The genes are TRBV4-2 and TRBJ2-7; D is perhaps TRBD1 (6 bases). CDR3 length equals 14 residues. Germline V gives CDR1 LGHNA, CDR2 YNFKEQ. CDR3 sequence reads: CAGSQGQQGYEQYF. The CDR3 DNA reads as TGTGCCGGCAGCCAAGGGCAACAGGGTTACGAGCAGTACTTC.

The chain is built from TRBV10-3 and TRBJ2-1, with D perhaps matching TRBD1 or TRBD2 (5 bases each). CDR3 size: 12 residues. Between the trimmed V and J ends, which lost 3 bases and 9 bases, there was a span of 9 bases. CDR1 is ENHRY, CDR2 SYGVKD, per germline. CDR3 DNA: TGTGCCATCAGTGACTGGGACGGTGAGCAGTTCTTC. As protein: CAISDWDGEQFF.

The rearrangement uses TRBV29-1 and TRBJ2-1, with D possibly being TRBD1 (6 bases). The CDR3 is 16 amino acids. Germline lookup yields CDR1 SQVTM and CDR2 ANQGSEA. V was cut by 5 bases and J by 8 bases, with 25 bases left in between. The CDR3 region has the DNA TGCAGCGTTTTCCGCCAGGGGCTATATCGACGCGATGAGCAGTTCTTC. Translated, it gives CSVFRQGLYRRDEQFF.

The chain has TRBV4-2 and TRBJ2-1, with TRBD1 identical over 7 bases. The closer fit of TRBJ2-7 to the DNA end suggests the J call may be wrong. This CDR3 spans 15 amino acids. Germline V gene data show CDR1 as LGHNA and CDR2 as YNFKEQ. The CDR3 DNA is TGTGCCAGCAGCCAAGATCGGATGACAGGGAATGAGCAGTACTTC. Encoded protein: CASSQDRMTGNEQYF.

This clonotype was observed a few times. The chain joins TRBV20-1 to TRBJ1-5; possibly TRBD1 for D (5 bases). Looked up from germline, CDR1 is DFQATT and CDR2 is SNEGSKA (reference sequence). V lost 5 bases, J lost 0 bases, and 11 bases lay in between. The CDR3 extends over 14 amino acids. In DNA, the CDR3 is TGCAGTGCTTCCGGGGGGACTAGCAATCAGCCCCAGCATTTT. It codes for CSASGGTSNQPQHF.

The V and J genes are TRBV12-5 and TRBJ1-5; D not resolved. The CDR3 spans 16 residues. Germline V gives CDR1 LGHNT, CDR2 FRNRAP. V lost 0 bases, J lost 5 bases, and 14 bases lay in between. The CDR3 protein is CASGLVIGREDQPQHF. In nucleotides, the CDR3 is TGTGCTAGTGGTTTGGTAATTGGTAGGGAAGATCAGCCCCAGCATTTT.

This chain connects TRBV12-3 or TRBV12-4 to TRBJ1-2; the D is unclear. The CDR3 spans 13 residues. The V gene lost 1 base and the J gene lost 6 bases, with 9 bases spanning the gap. CDR3 nucleotides: TGTGCCAGCAGTTTAGGAACGGTCCATGGCTACACCTTC. It codes for CASSLGTVHGYTF.

The chain joins TRBV20-1 to TRBJ2-3; D unresolved. The CDR3 sequence is 11 residues long. Germline loops: CDR1 DFQATT, CDR2 SNEGSKA (reference sequence). V shed 5 bases and J shed 6 bases, with 9 bases lying between them. This chain's CDR3 is CSAGYGDTQYF. DNA for the CDR3: TGCAGTGCTGGGTATGGGGATACGCAGTATTTT.

The V call is TRBV24-1, the J call TRBJ2-5, with D tentatively TRBD1 (5 bases). The ends were cut back, 4 bases at V and 5 bases at J, with 16 bases in the middle. The CDR3 length is 15 residues. Germline CDR1 reads KGHDR; CDR2 reads SFDVKD. The CDR3 coding sequence is TGTGCCACCAGTGAACAAAAGGGGCCCCCCGAGACCCAGTACTTC. Translation: CATSEQKGPPETQYF.

This clonotype was detected only a few times. The chain is built from TRBV2 and TRBJ2-4; tentative D call: TRBD2 (5 bases). Germline V gene sequence: CDR1 SNHLY, CDR2 FYNNEI. Trimming removed 7 bases from V and 0 bases from J, with 10 bases in between. The CDR3 spans 14 residues. This chain's CDR3 is CASTPAGAKNIQYF. CDR3 nucleotides: TGTGCCAGCACCCCGGCGGGAGCCAAAAACATTCAGTACTTC.

The V gene is TRBV7-2, the J gene TRBJ2-3, with TRBD2 matching over 7 bases. The CDR3 consists of 19 residues. CDR1 is SGHTA and CDR2 is FQGNSA in the germline V gene. V shed 0 bases and J 2 bases; nucleotides not matched to a gene: 14. Here the CDR3 reads CASSLATAGEPFNTDTQYF. For the CDR3, the DNA is TGTGCCAGCAGCTTAGCTACGGCGGGGGAACCTTTTAACACAGATACGCAGTATTTT.

This rearrangement joins TRBV7-2 to TRBJ1-2; the D gene is possibly TRBD1 (6 bases). Trimming pared 5 bases from V and 6 bases from J, leaving 19 bases between. Per germline, CDR1 SGHTA and CDR2 FQGNSA. This CDR3 is built from 15 residues. This chain's CDR3 is CASSPEGTGSHGYTF. In DNA, the CDR3 is TGTGCCAGCAGCCCGGAAGGTACAGGGAGCCATGGCTACACCTTC.

The chain recombines TRBV7-9 with TRBJ1-4; D remains ambiguous. Deletions cut 4 bases from V and 4 bases from J, with 13 bases between. Germline V lookup: CDR1 SEHNR, CDR2 FQNEAQ (reference sequence). The CDR3 loop spans 15 amino acids. CDR3 protein: CASSSRNRDNEKLFF. For the CDR3, the DNA is TGTGCCAGCAGCTCTAGGAACAGAGATAATGAAAAACTGTTTTTT.

This clonotype was detected only a few times. The V and J genes are TRBV12-3 or TRBV12-4 and TRBJ1-5; TRBD1 might be the D (5 bases). The V gene lost 6 bases and the J gene lost 6 bases, with 12 bases spanning the gap. CDR3 size: 13 residues. In DNA form, the CDR3 reads TGTGCCAGCAGGGGGTCCGGGGCTCAGCCCCAGCATTTT. This codes for CASRGSGAQPQHF.